This TCR beta chain is drawn from a study of CD4 T cells in relation to SARS-CoV-2 and coronaviruses. General study findings and limits: Around two thirds of donors had memory CD4+ clonotypes crossrecognizing SARS-CoV-2 and common cold coronavirus spike.

CD4+ T cells from unexposed donors were obtained before the COVID-19 pandemic (2011-2018). This clone occurred once. The target antigen is unknown. Using immunoSEQ multiplex PCR, the repertoire was profiled, and TCRdb retains in-frame clones only, with some absent. The sample yields 55,000 to 75,000 clones, over 80% seen once. Germline V lookup: CDR1 LNHDA, CDR2 SQIVND (reference sequence). CDR3 length equals 13 residues. V was clipped by 4 bases and J by 7 bases, with 8 bases between them. The sequence was obtained from a human donor in good health. What was sequenced was memory CD4+ T cells from PBMCs. V and J are TRBV19 and TRBJ1-6; D remains ambiguous. CDR3 residues: CASSTDANSPLHF. In DNA form, the CDR3 reads TGTGCCAGTAGTACGGACGCGAATTCACCCCTCCACTTT.